This T cell receptor (beta chain) derives from a study of T-cell memory formation after mild COVID-19. The CDR3 contains 15 residues. J gave up 4 bases and V 4 bases, and 9 bases lay outside the gene matches. Germline V gene sequence: CDR1 MNHEY, CDR2 SMNVEV (reference sequence). Study-level points and caveats: For contracting clones, CD4+ ones sat mainly in CM and EM, CD8+ in EMRA. Clones contracting day 15 to 85 were balanced CD4/CD8; later expanders leaned CD4+. The study detected some responding clones in pre-infection memory, suggesting cross-reactive memory joined.

To note about this clonotype: Its antigen remains unknown.

Libraries for TCRalpha and TCRbeta carried sample barcodes and unique molecular identifiers via 5'RACE. MiXCR, applied by TCRdb to the 5' RACE reads, yields one record per CDR3 protein. Among 540,000 or so distinct CDR3 sequences, 20% were seen once, and the ten largest hold 12%. Sequences were obtained from PBMCs or a T cell subset sorted from them (not recorded which). The V gene is TRBV27, the J gene TRBJ1-2, with 7 bases matching TRBD1. This TCR was recovered from an adult woman who had mild COVID-19 (a few samples of this study predate the infection). Cell type and time point are not known. The CDR3 protein is CASSYDRESGYGYTF. The DNA for the CDR3 is TGTGCCAGCAGTTACGACAGGGAATCCGGCTATGGCTACACCTTC.